This TCR beta chain was recovered during a study of tumor and adjacent non-tumor tissue in lung cancer (dated by TCRdb to 2016 to 2019). Context from the whole study: Patients with adenocarcinoma (roughly 12), squamous cell carcinoma (2) and small cell lung cancer (1) were included in the cohort. For each patient, one tumor sample and one normal lung sample were taken, giving around 30 paired specimens that underwent TCRbeta CDR3 sequencing. Among the approximately 15 patients, ages ranged from roughly 31 to 76 years, around 10 were men and 5 were women, and disease was TNM stage I to III. Sequencing produced about 130 million productive TCRbeta reads in total, an average of about 4.2 million reads per sample. The study compared bulk TCRbeta repertoires from lung tumor tissue and matched distant non-tumor lung tissue of about 14 lung cancer patients.

The library was obtained by multiplex PCR. Reads for this sample came from an Illumina HiSeq 2500. TCRbeta libraries were constructed through three rounds of nested PCR with primers (Table S4) according to protocols modified from ARM-PCR. Before sequencing, PCR products of 200-500 bp were cut from the gel and purified using the QIAquick gel extraction kit. The original pipeline was this. Reads were cleaned using Trimmomatic, were merged into complete CDR3 sequences using FLASH, and were assigned to V(D)J germline segments using MiTCR. Clonal diversity was computed as the inverse Simpson's index with VDJtools. In-frame sequences without a premature stop codon were defined as productive reads. Using fastp trimming at Q25 and MiXCR clonotype assembly, TCRdb reanalyzed the public sequencing data and kept in-frame beta chains. Each CDR3 protein gets just one entry, which takes the most common genes and DNA from the rows behind it. None of the V and J calls come from the authors' own analysis; TCRdb made them. Here the sample has approximately 120,000 distinct CDR3 sequences; 60% to 80% occur a single time. Around 17% of the sample goes to the ten largest clones.

The CDR3 spans 14 residues, from the cysteine through the phenylalanine. Only the CDR3 DNA stays, 42 bases, in frame from base 1. The germline V gene (reference sequence) sets CDR1 to GTSNPN and CDR2 to SVGIG. RNA was isolated from bulk, unsorted tissue, and RNA quality was assessed with a NanoDrop ND-1000 and an Agilent 2100. Normal lung samples were distant non-tumor tissue taken more than 3 cm from the tumor edge. The donors were newly diagnosed lung cancer patients admitted for thoracic surgery in China from August to November 2014 who had not received prior chemotherapy. Anyone who had undergone radiotherapy or chemotherapy before, or who had another cancer at the same time, was left out of the study. Pieces of surgical tissue measuring about 1-2 cm3 were kept in RNAlater solution and stored at -80 degrees C until use. For this clonotype: Its specific antigen is unknown. Germline and junction disagree at one end, which may indicate a read error.

Findings and caveats that apply to the study as a whole: The cohort had only approximately 15 patients, and the authors noted that larger samples and more detailed clinical data are needed. Younger patients had significantly higher TCR diversity, and higher tumor TCR diversity was associated with shorter overall and disease-free survival. The top 100 clones accounted for a significantly larger cumulative portion of the repertoire in normal lung than in tumor tissue. Because peripheral blood was not sequenced, blood TCRbeta repertoires in the lung cancer patients of the study were not examined. Neither the sequencing platform nor unique molecular identifiers are named or mentioned anywhere in the methods. TCR diversity (inverse Simpson) was significantly higher in tumor than in normal lung tissue (431.37 vs 166.20, P = 0.0075, Mann-Whitney U test).

The chain employs TRBV30 and TRBJ2-3; the best D guess is TRBD2, with 6 bases matching. The sequencing sample was made of distant non-tumor lung tissue. The sequence came from a man aged 55 to 69 with non-small cell lung cancer. The DNA sequence is as follows: TGTCCCTGGAGCCCCGGAGGGATCACAGATACACAGTATTTT. Its amino acids are CPWSPGGITDTQYF.